The clone carrying this T cell receptor (beta chain) appeared a single time. What it binds is not known. All donors participated as healthy donors of bone marrow. 13 Jbeta primers and 60 Vbeta primers were used for the PCR. The assay was immunoSEQ multiplex PCR, and TCRdb's table has in-frame clones only and misses some. The table shows over 90,000 clones, with roughly 80% occurring only once. CDR3 length: 10 residues. The V and J ends lost 6 bases and 6 bases respectively, with 9 bases between them. CDR1 is DFQATT, CDR2 SNEGSKA, per germline (reference sequence). This sample is drawn from a study of cytomegalovirus exposure and HLA in healthy donors. Points from the study as a whole: Relative to the roughly 700-donor mean, N-insertions were reportedly fewer in an Asian-associated ancestry cluster in a later analysis. Certain indistinguishable V segments, among them TRBV6-2 and TRBV6-3, were excluded.

The sample consisted of PBMCs. The V and J genes are TRBV20-1 and TRBJ2-7, with D unresolved. The receptor was derived from a man aged 40-50 years in good health and CMV-seronegative. CDR3 DNA: TGCAGTGCCGGTCGGTTCGAGCAGTACTTC. It encodes CSAGRFEQYF.